The 11 T cell receptor beta chains reported below all come from one sample, sequenced in a study of regulatory T cells in long-lasting Graves disease. The authors built TCR beta libraries using iRepertoire HTBI primers and Arm-PCR of CDR3 regions. TCRdb reanalysed the multiplex PCR reads using MiXCR and keeps one entry per CDR3 protein. This table has around 450,000 distinct CDR3 sequences, approximately 15% appearing once. Time point here: newly diagnosed GD, antithyroid drugs for less than 3 months. Preparation of the TCR library used RNA extracted from PBMCs. These data also formed part of another study, on T cells in Graves' hyperthyroidism and ophthalmopathy.

Specimen: peripheral blood mononuclear cells (PBMCs), collected at new diagnosis, from a patient treated with antithyroid drugs. These receptors were obtained from a woman aged 25-40 years with Graves disease.

Many counts were recorded for this clonotype. This chain joins TRBV27 and TRBJ2-7, with 15 bases lining up with TRBD2. The V and J ends lost 5 bases and 8 bases, in that order; junction bases with no gene match: 13. In germline, CDR1 is MNHEY, CDR2 SMNVEV (reference sequence). The CDR3 has 17 residues. The CDR3 nucleotides are TGTGCCAGCAGTCAATGGACTAGCGGGAGGGCCAAATCCCAGCAGTACTTC. Its translation: CASSQWTSGRAKSQQYF.

This clonotype was seen many times. The rearrangement joins TRBV12-3 or TRBV12-4 to TRBJ1-5; D remains unclear. V gave up 8 bases and J gave up 2 bases, with 16 bases separating them. The CDR3 consists of 15 residues. CDR3 nucleotides: TGTGCCAGCCGGGTCGGCCGTCGAGGCAATCAGCCCCAGCATTTT. Its protein product is CASRVGRRGNQPQHF.

This clonotype was seen a few times. The rearrangement links TRBV9 to TRBJ1-1; D not certain. The CDR3 sequence is 13 residues long. Germline-derived CDR1 and CDR2 are SGDLS and YYNGEE. V was pared by 1 base and J by 1 base, with 5 bases between. Here the CDR3 reads CASSVMGNTEAFF. CDR3 coding DNA: TGTGCCAGCAGCGTAATGGGGAACACTGAAGCTTTCTTT.

This clonotype came up many times. The chain couples TRBV7-2 to TRBJ2-3; 10 nucleotides agree with TRBD2. V lost 2 bases and J lost 7; bases outside the gene matches: 6. The CDR3 is 15 amino acids. CDR1 and CDR2 from the germline V gene are SGHTA and FQGNSA. The CDR3 protein is CASSLWASGSHTQYF. The CDR3 DNA follows: TGTGCCAGCAGCTTATGGGCTAGCGGGAGCCATACGCAGTATTTT.

The CDR3 region is CASSLGLAGGVTGELFF. Here the CDR3 DNA reads TGTGCCAGCAGCTTGGGGCTAGCGGGAGGGGTCACCGGGGAGCTGTTTTTT. The chain is built from TRBV5-5 and TRBJ2-2, with 12 bases matching TRBD2. The germline CDR1 and CDR2 sequences are SGHKS and YYEKEE (reference sequence). The junction had 4 bases not matched to a gene; V was cut back by 0 bases and J by 4 bases. CDR3 length: 17 residues. Filled out from reference TRBV5-5 and TRBJ2-2, the complete variable domain reads DAGVTQSPTHLIKTRGQQVTLRCSPISGHKSVSWYQQVLGQGPQFIFQYYEKEERGRGNFPDRFSARQFPNYSSELNVNALLLGDSALYLCASSLGLAGGVTGELFFGEGSRLTVL.

This clonotype appeared many times. The V gene is TRBV12-3 or TRBV12-4, the J gene TRBJ2-5; D remains unclear. The length of the CDR3 is 17 residues. With 3 bases removed from V and 5 bases from J, the gap between germline ends came to 22 bases. CDR3 in DNA: TGTGCCAGCAGTTTTGGCTCCCCCCCAACGTCCGGTGAGACCCAGTACTTC. Residues: CASSFGSPPTSGETQYF.

This chain connects TRBV5-1 to TRBJ2-2; D remains ambiguous. The V end was cut by 4 bases, the J end by 8 bases, with 12 bases between. The length of the CDR3 is 13 residues. Germline V gene lookup returns CDR1 SGHRS and CDR2 YFSETQ. In nucleotides, the CDR3 is TGCGCCAGCAGCACCACCGACGCGGGGGAGCTGTTTTTT. Protein: CASSTTDAGELFF. The whole variable domain, remainder taken from reference TRBV5-1 and TRBJ2-2, is KAGVTQTPRYLIKTRGQQVTLSCSPISGHRSVSWYQQTPGQGLQFLFEYFSETQRNKGNFPGRFSGRQFSNSRSEMNVSTLELGDSALYLCASSTTDAGELFFGEGSRLTVL.

J is TRBJ1-1 and V is TRBV19; D uncertain. The CDR3 consists of 14 residues. V was shortened by 5 bases and J by 3 bases, with 13 bases between the two germline ends. Per the germline V gene, CDR1 is LNHDA and CDR2 is SQIVND (reference sequence). CDR3 in DNA: TGTGCCAGTAGTTCGCCGACATACTACACTGAAGCTTTCTTT. It translates to CASSSPTYYTEAFF.

V and J are TRBV24-1 and TRBJ2-1; tentative D call: TRBD1 (6 bases). This CDR3 contains 13 residues. V lost 5 bases to trimming and J lost 7 bases, with 11 bases between them. Germline V gene sequence: CDR1 KGHDR, CDR2 SFDVKD. The CDR3, as DNA: TGTGCCACCAGTGCTGGGACACCTAATGAGCAGTTCTTC. Translation gives CATSAGTPNEQFF.

Many counts were recorded for this clonotype. V usage is TRBV20-1 and J usage is TRBJ1-5; maybe TRBD1 (5 bases). The CDR3 runs to 14 residues. Germline V gives CDR1 DFQATT, CDR2 SNEGSKA (reference sequence). Between the trimmed V and J ends, which lost 4 bases and 3 bases, there was a span of 13 bases. Here the CDR3 DNA reads TGCAGTGCTAAGGCGGGGGTCTCCAATCAGCCCCAGCATTTT. Its translation: CSAKAGVSNQPQHF.

In this sample, this clonotype turned up a few times. The chain links TRBV25-1 to TRBJ1-1; TRBD1 matches at 7 bases. The germline V gene has CDR1 MGHDK and CDR2 SYGVNS. V trimming: 1 base; J trimming: 5 bases; junction bases outside the gene matches: 7. The CDR3 totals 15 residues. CDR3 in DNA: TGTGCCAGCAGTGAATCGCTACAGGGGACGACTGAAGCTTTCTTT. Translation: CASSESLQGTTEAFF.